The text below deals with one T cell receptor beta chain. No antigen is known for it. This sample was taken from a study of cytomegalovirus exposure and HLA in healthy donors. As for the study in general: Among the roughly 400 genotyped donors, approximately 80% were placed in the Caucasian-associated ancestry cluster.

Study-level points and caveats: Some V segments could not be told apart, so they were left out, TRBV6-2 and TRBV6-3 among them. Serostatus for CMV was the only available immune exposure information.

This CDR3 contains 13 residues. V lost 1 base, J lost 5 bases, and 8 bases lay in between. Germline CDR1 MGHRA, CDR2 YSYEKL. The PCR was carried out with 60 Vbeta primers and 13 Jbeta primers. Assay: immunoSEQ multiplex PCR; the TCRdb copy retains only in-frame clones and omits some. Of more than 110,000 clones detected, around 79% appear once; the ten largest clones hold around 3%. The sample taken for sequencing was PBMCs. The sequence was collected from a female donor in good health and CMV-seronegative. The gene calls are TRBV4-1 and TRBJ1-1, with D uncertain. CDR3 loop: CASSQAWSTEAFF. The CDR3 nucleotides are TGCGCCAGCAGCCAAGCTTGGAGTACTGAAGCTTTCTTT.